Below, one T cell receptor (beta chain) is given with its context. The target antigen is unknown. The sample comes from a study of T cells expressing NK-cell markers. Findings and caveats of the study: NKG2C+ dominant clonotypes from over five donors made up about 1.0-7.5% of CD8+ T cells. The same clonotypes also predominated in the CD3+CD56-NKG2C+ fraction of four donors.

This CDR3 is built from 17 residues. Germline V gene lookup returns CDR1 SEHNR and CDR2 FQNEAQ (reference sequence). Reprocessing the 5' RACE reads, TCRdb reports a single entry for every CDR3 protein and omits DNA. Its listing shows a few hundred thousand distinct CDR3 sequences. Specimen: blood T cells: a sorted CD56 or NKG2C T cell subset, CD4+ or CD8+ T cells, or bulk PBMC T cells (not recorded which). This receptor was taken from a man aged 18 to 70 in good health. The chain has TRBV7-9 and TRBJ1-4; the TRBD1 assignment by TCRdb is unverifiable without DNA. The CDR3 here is CASSSGTGGEIGEKLFF.